A selection of T cell receptor beta chains follows, all from one sample in a study of blood T cell repertoires in COVID-19. Only in-frame clones appear in the TCRdb table, and some are missing; sequencing was by immunoSEQ multiplex PCR. The sample yields about 260,000 clones, about 91% seen once. The specimen sequenced was peripheral blood. All receptors come from a person aged 18 to 30 with COVID-19, enrolled during active disease. CDR3s include the opening cysteine and the closing phenylalanine or tryptophan. Each record gives: D gene, clone size, J gene, V gene, CDR3 protein, CDR3 DNA. A D gene is named only where the DNA matches it firmly. Rows may omit the clone size; those that give it use once, few, many or a size class.

>TRBD1|-|TRBJ2-5|TRBV15
CATSRGQSEETQYF
TGTGCCACCAGCCGGGGACAGTCCGAAGAGACCCAGTACTTC
>TRBD1|-|TRBJ2-5|TRBV19
CASSTIGGQKYF
TGTGCCAGTAGTACCATAGGGGGACAGAAGTACTTC
>-|once|TRBJ2-5|TRBV7-6
CASSTGLEYQETQYF
TGTGCCAGCAGCACGGGACTCGAGTACCAAGAGACCCAGTACTTC
>TRBD2|few|TRBJ2-7|TRBV28
CASSTIRGTSFYEQYF
TGTGCCAGCAGTACTATTCGCGGGACTAGCTTCTACGAGCAGTACTTC
>TRBD1|-|TRBJ1-4|TRBV7-7
CASSPGTGGNEKLFF
TGTGCCAGCAGCCCTGGGACAGGGGGTAATGAAAAACTGTTTTTT
>-|-|TRBJ2-3|TRBV7-2
CASSRRGRDTDTQYF
TGTGCCAGCAGCCGGAGGGGGCGCGACACAGATACGCAGTATTTT
>-|-|TRBJ2-7|TRBV5-1
CASSLAGQGPYEQYF
TGCGCCAGCAGCTTGGCTGGTCAGGGTCCCTACGAGCAGTACTTC
>-|-|TRBJ2-3|TRBV3-1/TRBV3-2
CASSQDPMVAGGTDTQYF
TGTGCCAGCAGCCAAGACCCAATGGTGGCGGGTGGTACAGATACGCAGTATTTT
>-|once|TRBJ1-5|TRBV6-2/TRBV6-3
CASSSGFNQPQHF
TGTGCCAGCAGTTCGGGGTTCAATCAGCCCCAGCATTTT
>TRBD1|-|TRBJ2-2|TRBV6-5
CASSTDRGGTGELFF
TGTGCCAGCAGCACGGACAGGGGCGGCACCGGGGAGCTGTTTTTT
>-|-|TRBJ2-2|TRBV6-2/TRBV6-3
CASSLKLAPGELFF
TGTGCCAGCAGTCTTAAACTAGCTCCCGGGGAGCTGTTTTTT
>-|few|TRBJ1-4|TRBV28
CASSLFSPMGGGKLFF
TGTGCCAGCAGTTTATTCAGCCCCATGGGGGGGGGAAAACTGTTTTTT
>TRBD2|-|TRBJ2-1|TRBV20-1
CSAHRGDEQFF
TGCAGTGCCCACCGGGGGGATGAGCAGTTCTTC
>-|-|TRBJ2-3|TRBV6-2/TRBV6-3
CASSYDGTSTDTQYF
TGTGCCAGCAGTTACGACGGGACTAGCACAGATACGCAGTATTTT
>-|-|TRBJ1-3|TRBV7-2
CASSLEIAFSGNTIYF
TGTGCCAGCAGCTTAGAAATAGCATTCTCTGGAAACACCATATATTTT
>-|-|TRBJ2-7|TRBV9
CASSAGVEQYF
TGTGCCAGCAGCGCAGGGGTGGAGCAGTACTTC
>TRBD2|-|TRBJ2-1|TRBV19
CASISGGAQFF
TGTGCCAGTATCTCGGGGGGTGCGCAGTTCTTC
>-|-|TRBJ1-1|TRBV9
CASSALEYGGNTEAFF
TGTGCCAGCAGCGCTCTAGAATACGGAGGAAACACTGAAGCTTTCTTT
>-|-|TRBJ2-3|TRBV30
CAWSVLSGVPTDTQYF
TGTGCCTGGAGTGTATTGTCAGGGGTCCCCACAGATACGCAGTATTTT
>-|-|TRBJ2-7|TRBV6-2/TRBV6-3
CASSLRGWDSDEQYF
TGTGCCAGCAGTTTGCGGGGTTGGGATTCGGACGAGCAGTACTTC
>-|-|TRBJ2-5|TRBV7-9
CASSGGVAVETQYF
TGTGCCAGCAGCGGGGGCGTCGCCGTGGAGACCCAGTACTTC
>-|-|TRBJ2-1|TRBV28
CASVPVGGYNEQFF
TGTGCCAGCGTCCCAGTAGGGGGTTACAATGAGCAGTTCTTC
>TRBD1|-|TRBJ2-3|TRBV18
CASSTWDRSTDTQYF
TGTGCCAGCTCCACCTGGGACAGGAGCACAGATACGCAGTATTTT
>-|few|TRBJ2-5|TRBV9
CASSLGVGETQYF
TGTGCCAGCAGCTTAGGGGTCGGGGAGACCCAGTACTTC
>-|-|TRBJ2-1|TRBV7-9
CASSAGSYYNEQFF
TGTGCCAGCAGCGCAGGGTCGTACTACAATGAGCAGTTCTTC
>TRBD1|-|TRBJ2-7|TRBV6-2/TRBV6-3
CASSQGQATSYEQYF
TGTGCCAGCAGCCAAGGACAGGCGACATCCTACGAGCAGTACTTC
>TRBD2|-|TRBJ2-7|TRBV13
CASRRLATDEQYF
TGTGCCAGCAGGAGACTAGCGACAGACGAGCAGTACTTC
>TRBD1|-|TRBJ2-7|TRBV27
CASSLGTGAGEQYF
TGTGCCAGCAGTTTAGGGACAGGGGCGGGGGAGCAGTACTTC
>-|-|TRBJ1-5|TRBV7-2
CASSLEGGGANSNQPQHF
TGTGCCAGCAGCTTAGAGGGTGGGGGGGCAAATAGCAATCAGCCCCAGCATTTT
>-|-|TRBJ2-5|TRBV23-1
CASKGWGLRETQYF
TGCGCCAGCAAGGGATGGGGGCTTCGAGAGACCCAGTACTTC
>TRBD1|-|TRBJ1-1|TRBV5-1
CASSLLGGQGASNTEAFF
TGCGCCAGCAGCTTGTTGGGGGGACAGGGGGCTTCAAACACTGAAGCTTTCTTT
>TRBD1|-|TRBJ1-5|TRBV7-8
CASSFRDSNNQPQHF
TGTGCCAGCAGCTTTCGGGACAGTAACAATCAGCCCCAGCATTTT
>TRBD2|-|TRBJ2-2|TRBV6-5
CASSYGGLVDTGELFF
TGTGCCAGCAGTTACGGTGGACTAGTCGACACCGGGGAGCTGTTTTTT
>TRBD2|-|TRBJ2-1|TRBV6-5
CASSYTSDNEQFF
TGTGCCAGCAGTTACACTAGCGACAATGAGCAGTTCTTC
>TRBD1|-|TRBJ1-2|TRBV2
CASSVGLGTDPYGYTF
TGTGCCAGCAGTGTCGGTTTGGGGACAGATCCATATGGCTACACCTTC
>-|-|TRBJ2-5|TRBV4-1
CASSQGGLQETQYF
TGCGCCAGCAGCCAAGGGGGACTTCAAGAGACCCAGTACTTC
>TRBD2|few|TRBJ2-3|TRBV2
CASSGLAGRTDTQYF
TGTGCCAGCAGTGGACTAGCGGGAAGGACAGATACGCAGTATTTT
>TRBD1|once|TRBJ1-2|TRBV4-1
CASSQGGPGQGARGYTF
TGCGCCAGCAGCCAGGGCGGACCCGGGCAGGGGGCTCGGGGCTACACCTTC
>-|once|TRBJ1-1|TRBV4-1
CASSQGLTGWTEAFF
TGCGCCAGCAGCCAAGGTCTAACAGGGTGGACTGAAGCTTTCTTT
>-|-|TRBJ1-1|TRBV28
CASSNIPMGENTEAFF
TGTGCCAGCAGTAATATACCTATGGGCGAGAACACTGAAGCTTTCTTT
>TRBD1|-|TRBJ1-4|TRBV5-1
CASSLGDSNEKLFF
TGCGCCAGCAGCTTGGGGGACAGTAATGAAAAACTGTTTTTT
>TRBD1|-|TRBJ2-7|TRBV9
CASSVTGTGSGEQYF
TGTGCCAGCAGCGTAACCGGGACAGGGAGCGGGGAGCAGTACTTC
>TRBD1|-|TRBJ1-4|TRBV27
CASSLRGGQLFKF
TGTGCCAGCAGTTTACGGGGGGGACAGCTCTTTAAATTT
>-|-|TRBJ2-1|TRBV2
CASSVGTSRNNEQFF
TGTGCCAGCAGTGTCGGGACTTCGCGCAACAATGAGCAGTTCTTC
>-|-|TRBJ1-3|TRBV6-5
CASIGGVNSGNTIYF
TGTGCCAGCATAGGTGGAGTCAACTCTGGAAACACCATATATTTT
>TRBD2|-|TRBJ2-7|TRBV28
CASSLSTSGMSYEQYF
TGTGCCAGCAGTTTATCTACTAGCGGCATGTCCTACGAGCAGTACTTC
>TRBD1|-|TRBJ1-2|TRBV7-2
CASSLNFGQGGSNYGYTF
TGTGCCAGCAGCTTAAATTTTGGACAGGGGGGATCTAACTATGGCTACACCTTC
>-|once|TRBJ1-5|TRBV28
CASSHSSPGDGLLHF
TGTGCCAGCAGTCATTCATCGCCAGGGGACGGGCTCCTGCATTTT
>-|-|TRBJ2-4|TRBV28
CASSPTEWAKNIQYF
TGTGCCAGCAGTCCAACAGAATGGGCCAAAAACATTCAGTACTTC
>TRBD2|-|TRBJ2-7|TRBV4-2
CASSQEGLAGVYEQYF
TGTGCCAGCAGCCAAGAGGGGCTAGCGGGAGTTTACGAGCAGTACTTC
>-|-|TRBJ2-7|TRBV5-6
CASSLGTGKLFYEQYF
TGTGCCAGCAGCTTGGGAACAGGGAAGCTTTTCTACGAGCAGTACTTC
>-|-|TRBJ2-3|TRBV7-2
CASSLSTGSTQYF
TGTGCCAGCAGCTTAAGTACTGGTAGTACGCAGTATTTT
>-|once|TRBJ1-2|TRBV19
CASRPFYEVTEWGYTF
TGTGCCAGTAGACCCTTCTACGAGGTGACGGAATGGGGCTACACCTTC
>-|-|TRBJ1-2|TRBV29-1
CSVDSGTGNYGYTF
TGCAGCGTTGATTCTGGAACAGGGAACTATGGCTACACCTTC